This entry features one T cell receptor (beta chain) sequence. These data come from a study of blood T cell repertoires in COVID-19. Study details: The analysed material was cDNA or gDNA that came from T cells, B-cell-depleted T cells, or PBMCs.

From germline, CDR1 is MGHRA and CDR2 YSYEKL. CDR3 size: 15 residues. The junction had 7 bases not matched to a gene; V was cut back by 4 bases and J by 4 bases. Authors' methods: It was from reference gene primer amplification that nucleated cell counts were estimated. Sequencing was performed with immunoSEQ multiplex PCR; in TCRdb, only in-frame clones are kept and a portion is missing. V and J calls and clone size follow that table, whereas D and trimming were derived from the DNA. The table has some 160,000 clones, approximately 84% seen once; the top ten hold approximately 14%. Sequences were obtained from peripheral blood. This chain joins TRBV4-1 and TRBJ2-7; 10 positions agree with TRBD2. The sequence was obtained from an elderly woman with acute or convalescent COVID-19. This CDR3 reads CASSLSPSGSYEQYF. As DNA, the CDR3 is TGCGCCAGCAGCCTCTCTCCTAGCGGGAGTTACGAGCAGTACTTC.